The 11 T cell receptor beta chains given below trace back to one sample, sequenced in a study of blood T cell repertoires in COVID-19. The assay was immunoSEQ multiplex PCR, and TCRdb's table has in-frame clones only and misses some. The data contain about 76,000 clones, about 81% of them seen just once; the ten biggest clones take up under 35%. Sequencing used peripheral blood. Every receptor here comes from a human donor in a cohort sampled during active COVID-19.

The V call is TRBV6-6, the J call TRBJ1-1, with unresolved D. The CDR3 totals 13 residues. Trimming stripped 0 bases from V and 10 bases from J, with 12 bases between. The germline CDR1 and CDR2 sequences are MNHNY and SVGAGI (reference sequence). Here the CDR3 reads CASSYSRGGVAFF. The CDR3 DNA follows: TGTGCCAGCAGTTACTCGCGGGGAGGAGTAGCTTTCTTT.

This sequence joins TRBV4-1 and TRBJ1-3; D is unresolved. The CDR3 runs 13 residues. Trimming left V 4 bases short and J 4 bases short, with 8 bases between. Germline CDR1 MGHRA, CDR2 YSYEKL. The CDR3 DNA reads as TGCGCCAGCAGCCTGGCGGGAGGAAACACCATATATTTT. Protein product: CASSLAGGNTIYF.

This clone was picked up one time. CDR3 residues: CASSLTLAGIGETQYF. In DNA, the CDR3 is TGTGCCAGCAGCTTAACACTAGCGGGGATAGGAGAGACCCAGTACTTC. The gene calls are TRBV7-8 and TRBJ2-5, with TRBD2 identical over 10 bases. V gave up 2 bases and J gave up 4 bases; unmatched junction bases: 7. Looked up from germline, CDR1 is SGHVS and CDR2 is FQNEAQ. The CDR3 extends over 16 amino acids.

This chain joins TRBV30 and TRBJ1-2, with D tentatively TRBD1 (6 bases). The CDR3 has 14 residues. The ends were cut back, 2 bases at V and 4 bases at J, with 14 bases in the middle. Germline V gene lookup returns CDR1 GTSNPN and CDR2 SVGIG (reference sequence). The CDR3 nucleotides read TGTGCCTGGAGTAGGGGGATTGGGAGCTATGGCTACACCTTC. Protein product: CAWSRGIGSYGYTF.

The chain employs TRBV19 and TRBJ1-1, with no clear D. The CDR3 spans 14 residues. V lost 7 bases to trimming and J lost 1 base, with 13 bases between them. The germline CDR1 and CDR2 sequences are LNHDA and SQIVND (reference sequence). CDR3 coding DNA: TGTGCCAGTACCGCTCTAGCGAAGAACACTGAAGCTTTCTTT. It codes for CASTALAKNTEAFF.

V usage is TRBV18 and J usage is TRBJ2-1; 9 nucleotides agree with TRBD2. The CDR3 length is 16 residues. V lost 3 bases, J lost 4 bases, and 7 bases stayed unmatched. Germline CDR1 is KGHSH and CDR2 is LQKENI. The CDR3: CASSPERGDLYNEQFF. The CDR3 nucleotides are TGTGCCAGCTCACCGGAGCGGGGGGACCTATACAATGAGCAGTTCTTC.

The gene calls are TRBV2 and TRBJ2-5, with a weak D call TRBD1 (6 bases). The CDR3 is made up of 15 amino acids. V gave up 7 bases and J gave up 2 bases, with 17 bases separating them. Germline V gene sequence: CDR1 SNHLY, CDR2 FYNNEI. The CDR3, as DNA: TGTGCCAGCACTAACCCTGGACAGCTTCAAGAGACCCAGTACTTC. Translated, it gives CASTNPGQLQETQYF.

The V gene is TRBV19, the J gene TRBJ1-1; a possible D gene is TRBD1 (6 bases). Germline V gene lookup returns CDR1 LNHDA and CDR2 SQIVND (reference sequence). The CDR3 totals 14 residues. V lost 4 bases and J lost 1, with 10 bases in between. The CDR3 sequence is CASSTTGPNTEAFF. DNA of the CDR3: TGTGCCAGTAGTACAACAGGGCCGAACACTGAAGCTTTCTTT.

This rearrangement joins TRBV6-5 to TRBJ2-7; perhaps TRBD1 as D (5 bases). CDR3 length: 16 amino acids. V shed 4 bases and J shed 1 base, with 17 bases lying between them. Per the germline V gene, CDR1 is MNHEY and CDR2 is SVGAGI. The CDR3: CASSLQDVSYSYEQYF. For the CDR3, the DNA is TGTGCCAGCAGTTTACAGGACGTATCCTATTCCTACGAGCAGTACTTC.

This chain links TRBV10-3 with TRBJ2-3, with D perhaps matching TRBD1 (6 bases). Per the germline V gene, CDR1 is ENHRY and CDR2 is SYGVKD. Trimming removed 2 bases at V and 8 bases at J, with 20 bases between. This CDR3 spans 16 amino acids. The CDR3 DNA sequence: TGTGCCATCAGTGAGGTATCGGGTACCAGGGGTGGTACGCAGTATTTT. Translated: CAISEVSGTRGGTQYF.

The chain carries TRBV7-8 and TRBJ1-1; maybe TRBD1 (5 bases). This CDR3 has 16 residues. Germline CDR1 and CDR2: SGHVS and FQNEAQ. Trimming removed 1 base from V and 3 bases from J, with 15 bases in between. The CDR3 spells CASSLGSEGMYTEAFF. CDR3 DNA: TGTGCCAGCAGCTTAGGGTCGGAGGGGATGTACACTGAAGCTTTCTTT.